This T cell receptor (beta chain) stems from a study of cytomegalovirus exposure and HLA in healthy donors (dated by TCRdb to the late 2010s). A note on the overall study: The 500 to 700 repertoires of the first cohort and the 95 to 150 validation repertoires were produced on the same platform, according to a later analysis. To predict cytomegalovirus infection status, the study combined high-throughput TCR immunosequencing, statistical association of individual TCRs with disease status, and machine learning. The study was designed to test whether signatures of past pathogen exposure could be identified by cataloging public T cell receptors. A separate validation cohort of more than 100 different subjects was used in addition to the approximately 610-subject first cohort. Broader findings and caveats from the paper: In vitro tests confirmed that a few of the cytomegalovirus-associated TCR beta chains recognize cytomegalovirus antigens. The study listed 150 to 200 TCR beta chains as associated with cytomegalovirus. Most TCR sequences were seen in very few donors, while some public TCRs were found in many individuals. In both the original and validation cohorts, the classifier was reported to diagnose cytomegalovirus status with high specificity and sensitivity. A later analysis lacked HLA typing for the validation cohort, so it scored co-occurrence in that cohort across all 110 or so repertoires. The authors suggested that the approach could potentially be generalized to other disease states and immunological phenotypes. Subsequent analysis determined that TCRs grouped into clusters in the first cohort also showed a tendency toward co-occurrence across the roughly 110 validation repertoires, and approximately 93% of cluster scores exceeded 0.

Separate from the roughly 630-subject first cohort, the validation cohort of more than 90 subjects was the group to which the donors belonged. Note on this clone: It has no known antigen specificity. Base qualities are not at hand, and no much larger clone is one base apart.

Library prep was done by the immunoSEQ multiplex PCR assay. The source study handled its data this way. A statistical classification framework was built for diagnosing cytomegalovirus status from the catalog of TCR beta chain sequences. As stored in TCRdb, this immuneACCESS dataset retains in-frame rearrangements with V and J assigned. A fraction of the clones does not appear; measured against another copy, unresolved V genes explain less than half of the discrepancy, and the remainder lacks a known reason. For V, J and clone size, that table is used; D and trimming come from the DNA. The sample contains some 150,000 clones, 70% to 90% of them found a single time. The top ten clones comprise about 2.7% of the sample. The TCR originated in a man aged 18 to 29 in good health and CMV-seronegative. The sequencing sample was made of PBMCs.

The nucleotide sequence reads as follows: TGTGCCAGCAGCGTAACGGGACTGACGACCTACGAGCAGTACGTC. Its protein is CASSVTGLTTYEQYV. The chain uses TRBV13 and TRBJ2-7; perhaps TRBD2 is the D gene, with 6 bases matching. Cut back by 5 bases and 2 bases, the V and J ends lie 16 bases apart. Including the terminal cysteine and valine, the CDR3 comprises 15 residues. Only the CDR3 DNA stays, 45 bases, in frame from base 1. CDR1 and CDR2 are drawn from the germline V gene (reference sequence): PRHDT, FYEKMQ.